This is a list of T cell receptor beta chains from one sample in a study of regulatory T cells in long-lasting Graves disease. TCRdb reanalysed the multiplex PCR reads using MiXCR and keeps one entry per CDR3 protein. Of 680,000 or so distinct CDR3 sequences listed, approximately 15% are singletons. These data are also associated with another study on T cells in Graves' hyperthyroidism and ophthalmopathy.

The sequencing here drew on peripheral blood mononuclear cells (PBMCs), taken at new diagnosis, from a patient treated with antithyroid drugs. These receptors came from a woman aged 30 to 39 with Graves disease. Each CDR3 is given without its conserved first and last residue. The D gene is left open where the match is weak.

V gene: TRBV29-1; D gene: -; CDR3 protein: SVGHATGELF
V gene: TRBV29-1; D gene: -; CDR3 protein: SVLGRASGLWQF
V gene: TRBV7-2; D gene: TRBD2; CDR3 protein: ASSSASGHYEQY
V gene: TRBV7-2; D gene: -; CDR3 protein: ASSLFGGANQPQH
V gene: TRBV7-9; D gene: -; CDR3 protein: ASTIPAYNEQF
V gene: TRBV12-3/TRBV12-4; D gene: -; CDR3 protein: ASRPHRNNEKLF
V gene: TRBV20-1; D gene: TRBD1; CDR3 protein: SARGGQGESNYGYT
V gene: TRBV2; D gene: -; CDR3 protein: ASRKTYLDSASNEQF
V gene: TRBV11-2; D gene: -; CDR3 protein: ASSLVTKTQY
V gene: TRBV12-3/TRBV12-4; D gene: TRBD2; CDR3 protein: ASRGLDIYNEQF